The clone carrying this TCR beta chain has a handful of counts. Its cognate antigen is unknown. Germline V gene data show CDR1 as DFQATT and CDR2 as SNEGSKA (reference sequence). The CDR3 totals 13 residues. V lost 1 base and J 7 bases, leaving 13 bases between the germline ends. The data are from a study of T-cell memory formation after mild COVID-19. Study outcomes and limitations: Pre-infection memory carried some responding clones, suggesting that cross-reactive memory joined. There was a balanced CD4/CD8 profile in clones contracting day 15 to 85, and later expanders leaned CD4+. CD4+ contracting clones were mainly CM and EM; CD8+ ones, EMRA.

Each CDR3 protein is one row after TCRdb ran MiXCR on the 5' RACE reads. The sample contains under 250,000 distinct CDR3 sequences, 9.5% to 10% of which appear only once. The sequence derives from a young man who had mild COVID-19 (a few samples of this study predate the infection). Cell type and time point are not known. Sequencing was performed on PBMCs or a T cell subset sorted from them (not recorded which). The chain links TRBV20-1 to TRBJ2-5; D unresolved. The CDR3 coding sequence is TGCAGTGCTAGAGCCCCGCGCTATGGGACCCAGTACTTC. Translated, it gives CSARAPRYGTQYF.